This T cell receptor beta chain stems from a study of vaccination effects on CD4 cells after COVID-19. The V and J ends lost 4 bases and 5 bases respectively, with 20 bases between them. The CDR3 consists of 17 residues. CDR1 and CDR2 (germline): LNHDA, SQIVND (reference sequence). About this clone: Its antigen is unknown.

ViraFEST expansion of antigen-specific CD4+ T cells with viral peptide pools preceded sequencing. With around ten days of culture completed, CD4+ T cells were isolated. As their vaccination, participants received two doses of either BNT162b2 or mRNA-1273. Sequencing used immunoSEQ multiplex PCR; TCRdb keeps in-frame clones, though not all of them. Among around 23,000 clones listed, around 76% were seen once. The gene calls are TRBV19 and TRBJ2-2, with no clear D. Sequencing was performed on CD4+ T cells from PBMCs cultured with HCoV-229E spike peptides, taken after COVID-19 vaccination. The receptor was derived from a human donor who received a COVID-19 vaccine. In DNA form, the CDR3 reads TGTGCCAGTAGTAGGGCTTCAAGGACGGCTCTTACCGGGGAGCTGTTTTTT. Translating it yields CASSRASRTALTGELFF. Together with reference TRBV19 and TRBJ2-2, the CDR3 gives the full variable domain: DGGITQSPKYLFRKEGQNVTLSCEQNLNHDAMYWYRQDPGQGLRLIYYSQIVNDFQKGDIAEGYSVSREKKESFPLTVTSAQKNPTAFYLCASSRASRTALTGELFFGEGSRLTVL.